This is a list of T cell receptor beta chains from one sample in a study of CD8+ T cells in alopecia areata. Libraries were prepared by immunoSEQ multiplex PCR; TCRdb keeps only in-frame clonotypes and omits some of them. The sample contains 200,000 to 250,000 clones, approximately 52% of which appear only once. The specimen comprised CD4+ T cells sorted from blood, sampled at week 0. Receptor source: a human donor with alopecia areata. Both conserved end residues are part of each CDR3. The D gene is left open where the match is weak. Clone sizes are given selectively: once, few, many, or a class where the clone is expanded.

V	J	D	size	DNA	CDR3
TRBV5-1	TRBJ2-2	NA	NA	TGCGCCAGCAGCTTGGAGGTGAACACCGGGGAGCTGTTTTTT	CASSLEVNTGELFF
TRBV18	TRBJ1-2	NA	few	TGTGCCAGCTCACCCGACAACTTGCGTGGCTACACCTTC	CASSPDNLRGYTF
TRBV29-1	TRBJ1-1	NA	NA	TGCAGCGTTGATTTGTTGAACACTGAAGCTTTCTTT	CSVDLLNTEAFF
TRBV5-6	TRBJ1-2	NA	NA	TGTGCCAGCAGCTTGGAGGGCAGCCACTATGGCTACACCTTC	CASSLEGSHYGYTF
TRBV11-1	TRBJ1-1	NA	NA	TGTGCCAGCAGATCGACACCCCCGGCAACTGAAGCTTTCTTT	CASRSTPPATEAFF
TRBV29-1	TRBJ2-3	TRBD2	few	TGCAGCGTGAAGCGGGGGGCGAGCACAGATACGCAGTATTTT	CSVKRGASTDTQYF
TRBV5-6	TRBJ1-1	NA	NA	TGTGCCAGCAGCACACGGAGAAACACTGAAGCTTTCTTT	CASSTRRNTEAFF
TRBV29-1	TRBJ2-1	TRBD2	NA	TGCAGCGTTGTAGCGGGCTCCTACAATGAGCAGTTCTTC	CSVVAGSYNEQFF
TRBV5-1	TRBJ2-3	TRBD2	few	TGCGCCAGCAGCATAGCTCTAGCGGAGGCAGATACGCAGTATTTT	CASSIALAEADTQYF
TRBV15	TRBJ2-7	NA	NA	TGTGCCACCAGCAGAGGTTCCGGGGAGCAGTACTTC	CATSRGSGEQYF
TRBV29-1	TRBJ2-1	NA	NA	TGCAGCGTTGCCCCAGGAGTTAGCTCCTACAATGAGCAGTTCTTC	CSVAPGVSSYNEQFF
TRBV7-9	TRBJ2-7	TRBD1	few	TGTGCCAGCAGCTTCGGACAGGGGTCGAGATCTAGGAGGTCCTACGAGCAGTACTTC	CASSFGQGSRSRRSYEQYF
TRBV29-1	TRBJ2-7	TRBD2	NA	TGCAGCGTTTGTGTTAGCGGGGGATACGAGCAGTACTTC	CSVCVSGGYEQYF
TRBV6-1	TRBJ2-6	NA	NA	TGTGCCAGCAGTGCGGTCTCTGGGGCCAACGTCCTGACTTTC	CASSAVSGANVLTF
TRBV16	TRBJ1-2	NA	NA	TGTGCCAGCAGCCAGAGTCCCAACTATGGCTACACCTTC	CASSQSPNYGYTF
TRBV11-1	TRBJ2-3	TRBD1	NA	TGTGCCAGCAGCCCCGGACAGGGGCAGTATTTT	CASSPGQGQYF
TRBV5-5	TRBJ1-2	TRBD1	few	TGTGCCAGCAGCCCCTCCGGGACAGGGACTAACTATGGCTACACCTTC	CASSPSGTGTNYGYTF
TRBV30	TRBJ2-3	NA	NA	TGTGCCTGGAGTCCCGACTACACAGATACGCAGTATTTT	CAWSPDYTDTQYF
TRBV19	TRBJ1-5	NA	once	TGTGCCAGTAGTATTACTGGAGCTCCCCGACAGCCCCAGCATTTT	CASSITGAPRQPQHF
TRBV19	TRBJ2-6	TRBD2	NA	TGTGCCAGTAGTAAGACTAGCGGAGATTCTGGGGCCAACGTCCTGACTTTC	CASSKTSGDSGANVLTF
TRBV7-2	TRBJ2-2	NA	few	TGTGCCAGCAGCCCCCCCGGGGGGCCGAACACCGGGGAGCTGTTTTTT	CASSPPGGPNTGELFF
TRBV4-1	TRBJ2-3	NA	NA	TGCGCCAGCAGCCCCTCGGGACACACCACAGATACGCAGTATTTT	CASSPSGHTTDTQYF
TRBV9	TRBJ2-3	TRBD2	NA	TGTGCCAGCAGCGTCGGACTAGCGCCATACACAGATACGCAGTATTTT	CASSVGLAPYTDTQYF
TRBV29-1	TRBJ2-2	NA	NA	TGCAGCGTTGAAAGCCGCACCGGGGAGCTGTTTTTT	CSVESRTGELFF
TRBV29-1	TRBJ1-2	NA	NA	TGCAGCGTTGTAGTAGACAGACGCTATGGCTACACCTTC	CSVVVDRRYGYTF
TRBV25-1	TRBJ2-2	TRBD1	NA	TGTGCCAGCAGGCGACAGGGGGCCAGGACCGGGGAGCTGTTTTTT	CASRRQGARTGELFF
TRBV5-1	TRBJ1-4	NA	NA	TGCGCCAGCAGTTCTCTCGCAACTAATGAAAAACTGTTTTTT	CASSSLATNEKLFF
TRBV7-6	TRBJ1-1	NA	NA	TGTGCCAGCAGCTTAGCGTGGGGTCGGAACACTGAAGCTTTCTTT	CASSLAWGRNTEAFF
TRBV29-1	TRBJ2-7	NA	few	TGCAGCGTAGGGCGGGGGCTCACCTACGAGCAGTACTTC	CSVGRGLTYEQYF
TRBV29-1	TRBJ2-5	NA	NA	TGCAGCGTTAACTACCTTATAGGGCCCCAAGAGACCCAGTACTTC	CSVNYLIGPQETQYF
TRBV7-8	TRBJ1-1	NA	NA	TGTGCCAGCAGCAACGCGAACTACAGATTCACTGAAGCTTTCTTT	CASSNANYRFTEAFF
TRBV29-1	TRBJ1-2	NA	NA	TGCAGCGCACCGGACTCCGGGTGGATCGATGGCTACACCTTC	CSAPDSGWIDGYTF
TRBV29-1	TRBJ2-7	TRBD1	NA	TGCAGCGCGTCCCTTCGAGACAGGGGACAGTACTTC	CSASLRDRGQYF
TRBV18	TRBJ1-2	NA	NA	TGTGCCAGCTCACCGGCCAACGGGGGCTACACCTTC	CASSPANGGYTF
TRBV10-3	TRBJ2-4	NA	NA	TGTGCCATCAGTGATTCACTTAACTTAGCCAAAAACATTCAGTACTTC	CAISDSLNLAKNIQYF
TRBV6-6	TRBJ2-2	NA	NA	TGTGCCAGCAGGGCATCGAACACCGGGGAGCTGTTTTTT	CASRASNTGELFF
TRBV6-5	TRBJ2-3	NA	once	TGTGCCAGCAGCTCGCAAGCGCAACTGTATACGCAGTATTTT	CASSSQAQLYTQYF
TRBV28	TRBJ2-7	NA	NA	TGTGCCAGCAGTCCCGGGACGGTAACCTACGAGCAGTACTTC	CASSPGTVTYEQYF
TRBV6-5	TRBJ2-3	TRBD2	NA	TGTGCCAGCAGTGCGTCTAGCGGGGGGCTTCACCTTCAGTATTTT	CASSASSGGLHLQYF
TRBV29-1	TRBJ2-3	NA	NA	TGCAGCGCCATAAGCACAGATACGCAGTATTTT	CSAISTDTQYF
TRBV30	TRBJ2-1	NA	NA	TGTGCCTGGAGTGTACGGGTTAGCGGTTTCGAGCAGTTCTTC	CAWSVRVSGFEQFF
TRBV30	TRBJ2-1	NA	NA	TGTGCCTGGAGTTACAGGGTTCCCTACAATGAGCAGTTCTTC	CAWSYRVPYNEQFF
TRBV5-1	TRBJ2-4	NA	few	TGCGCCAGCAGCTCTGGACCGGGGACCTTGGACATTCAGTACTTC	CASSSGPGTLDIQYF
TRBV30	TRBJ2-1	TRBD1	few	TGTGCCTGGGACAGGGGGAGACTATCGAATGAGCAGTTCTTC	CAWDRGRLSNEQFF
TRBV9	TRBJ1-1	NA	NA	TGTGCCAGCAGCGTTGGGGTTAAGACTGAAGCTTTCTTT	CASSVGVKTEAFF
TRBV7-2	TRBJ1-1	NA	once	TGTGCCAGCAGCTTACCGACAGCTAAATACACTGAAGCTTTCTTT	CASSLPTAKYTEAFF
TRBV7-3	TRBJ1-1	NA	NA	TGTGCCAGCAGCCGGGACGGGAGTGAAGCTTTCTTT	CASSRDGSEAFF